The entry below describes one T cell receptor (beta chain). The sample comes from a study of HIV-infected patients and healthy controls. J lost 5 bases, V lost 7 bases, and 7 bases had no gene match. Germline V gives CDR1 SEHNR, CDR2 FQNEAQ (reference sequence). The CDR3 totals 13 residues. TCRdb fed the 5' RACE reads into MiXCR, producing one record per CDR3 protein. The repertoire consists of 15,000 to 20,000 distinct CDR3 sequences, with roughly 20% occurring once and the leading ten covering around 34%. This clonotype was obtained from a human donor in good health. This chain joins TRBV7-9 and TRBJ1-1; 7 positions agree with TRBD1. The sample taken for sequencing was CD8+ T cells from blood. The CDR3 protein is CASNKQGRTEAFF. CDR3 DNA: TGTGCCAGCAACAAACAGGGGCGGACTGAAGCTTTCTTT. The full variable domain, in which reference TRBV7-9 and TRBJ1-1 provide the parts outside the CDR3, is DTGVSQNPRHKITKRGQNVTFRCDPISEHNRLYWYRQTLGQGPEFLTYFQNEAQLEKSRLLSDRFSAERPKGSFSTLEIQRTEQGDSAMYLCASNKQGRTEAFFGQGTRLTVV.